This T cell receptor beta chain emerged from a study of identical twins (dated by TCRdb to about 2016). In terms of the full investigation: TCR alpha and beta repertoires from monozygotic twins, unrelated adults of various ages and cord blood were deep-sequenced to test whether fetal clonotypes persist. To rule out contamination, the twin experiments were replicated at different times with different library preparation protocols.

Libraries were prepared through 5' RACE. Sequencer: Illumina HiSeq 2000. Template switching introduced a universal primer binding site; the final cDNA contained a unique molecular identifier, enabling accurate counting of TCR cDNA molecules. Specific primers in the conserved constant-segment region were used to synthesize first-strand cDNA for the TCR alpha and beta chains. To control for contamination, every cDNA library carried two barcodes: a SMART-Mk sample barcode plus Illumina barcodes. Two successive PCR steps introduced TruSeq adapter sequences along with Illumina sample barcodes. The TCR alpha and beta cDNA libraries were sequenced on the Illumina HiSeq platform using custom primers. In the source study's methods: MiGEC was used to process raw reads and extract unique molecular identifiers, and MiXCR was used to find CDR3 positions. For each individual, recombination models were inferred using an EM algorithm with the repgenHMM and IGoR tools. Shared clonotypes were analyzed with the tcR package in R, and sharing was normalized by the product of cloneset sizes. Out-of-frame nonproductive sequences were analyzed to study raw recombination free of thymic and clonal selection effects. TCRdb took the public reads, trimmed them with fastp at Q25, ran MiXCR for clone calling and kept in-frame beta chains. Under each unique CDR3 protein, matching rows form one entry showing the most common genes and DNA. These V and J calls derive from TCRdb rather than the authors' analysis. Recorded for this sample are 1.5 million to 2 million distinct CDR3 sequences; under 35% of them occurred a single time. Less than 0.35% of the sample comes from the top ten.

Only healthy Caucasian donors were included. The full study reports these points: Abundant cord blood beta clonotypes carried fewer insertions; young adult naive repertoires showed a weaker similar trend, while memory repertoires showed none. Invariant T cells such as MAIT and iNKT could partly confound zero-insertion analyses, though diverse VJ usage argued against this for most clonotypes. In monozygotic twins, out-of-frame TCR alpha sharing was systematically underestimated by recombination models, although the models agreed with sharing between unrelated individuals. Conclusions relied on cross-sectional statistical analysis, since the same donors could not be followed over many years. Compared with coincidental sharing between unrelated individuals, out-of-frame TCR alpha sequences shared between twins had an excess of sequences with low generation probability. In beta out-of-frame sequences, excess twin sharing was weaker, because having fewer shared sequences lowered the signal-to-noise ratio.

On this clonotype itself: The antigen it recognizes is unknown. Within one base of it there is no much larger clone, and no base qualities were kept.

There are 17 amino acids in the CDR3, from cysteine to phenylalanine inclusive. Of all the DNA, just the CDR3 is kept, 51 bases in frame from base 1. CDR1 and CDR2 are read off the germline V gene as SGHDN and FVKESK. After removal of 3 bases from V and 1 base from J, the junction retains 5 bases not matched to a gene. Recombination joined TRBV14 with TRBJ1-6; the junction holds 8 bases that match TRBD1. Material for sequencing was cord blood. The TCR sequence derives from a newborn girl in good health. The CDR3 here reads CASSQTGARSYNSPLHF. The DNA sequence is TGTGCCAGCAGCCAGACAGGGGCGCGATCCTATAATTCACCCCTCCACTTT.